The 20 T cell receptor beta chains presented below share a single source sample, sequenced in a study of cytomegalovirus exposure and HLA in healthy donors. PCR primers comprised 60 Vbeta and 13 Jbeta primers. Measured with immunoSEQ multiplex PCR; TCRdb has only the in-frame clones, and not every one. The data contain 210,000 or so clones, about three quarters of them seen just once; the ten biggest clones take up around 2%. The specimen was PBMCs. Source of these receptors: a young man in good health and CMV-seronegative.

This chain links TRBV9 with TRBJ2-2, with 9 bases matching TRBD1. This CDR3 contains 17 residues. CDR1 SGDLS and CDR2 YYNGEE come from the germline V gene. J gave up 3 bases and V 6 bases, and 12 bases lay outside the gene matches. The CDR3 nucleotides are TGTGCCAGCACTGCCGTATCCGGGACAGGGTACACCGGGGAGCTGTTTTTT. Translated, it gives CASTAVSGTGYTGELFF. The full variable domain, rest sourced from reference TRBV9 and TRBJ2-2, is DSGVTQTPKHLITATGQRVTLRCSPRSGDLSVYWYQQSLDQGLQFLIQYYNGEERAKGNILERFSAQQFPDLHSELNLSSLELGDSALYFCASTAVSGTGYTGELFFGEGSRLTVL.

Concerning this clone itself: The germline gene is not matched at one end of the junction; a read error may be the cause. Distinct nucleotide sequences in the sample also encode this CDR3. V usage is TRBV30 and J usage is TRBJ1-1, with 11 nucleotides matching TRBD1. Germline CDR1 reads GTSNPN; CDR2 reads SVGIG (reference sequence). This CDR3 comprises 13 residues. The CDR3 sequence: CARGTGGNTEAFF. As DNA, the CDR3 is TGCGCCAGAGGGACAGGGGGGAACACTGAAGCCTTCTTT.

The genes are TRBV15 and TRBJ2-5, with 9 bases aligning to TRBD1. V dropped 0 bases and J dropped 5; count of bases not matched to a gene: 4. CDR1 is LNHNV, CDR2 YYDKDF, per germline (reference sequence). The CDR3 has 15 amino acids. The DNA for the CDR3 is TGTGCCACCAGCAGAGATCGGGGACAGGGCGAGACCCAGTACTTC. This translates into CATSRDRGQGETQYF.

The sample holds a few counts of this clone. CDR3 nucleotide sequence: TGCGCCAGCAGCTTAACGCCGACAGGGACTAATGAAAAACTGTTTTTT. It codes for CASSLTPTGTNEKLFF. The J gene is TRBJ1-4, the V gene TRBV5-1, with 7 nucleotides matching TRBD1. In germline, CDR1 is SGHRS, CDR2 YFSETQ. This CDR3 region has 16 residues. Trimming removed 2 bases from V and 2 bases from J; junction bases left unmatched: 6.

The CDR3 coding sequence is TGTGCCAGCAGCCAAGATCCTGCAGGGGGCTTAATCTCCTACGAGCAGTACTTC. Translating it yields CASSQDPAGGLISYEQYF. The genes are TRBV4-2 and TRBJ2-7; TRBD1 agrees at 8 bases. Trimming took 0 bases from V and 0 from J; bases not matched to a gene: 10. CDR3 length: 18 residues. In germline, CDR1 is LGHNA, CDR2 YNFKEQ.

This clone has only a few counts. The rearrangement links TRBV6-1 to TRBJ2-2; TRBD1 aligns across 8 bases. V was pared by 8 bases and J by 7 bases, with 12 bases of the junction left unmatched. Looked up from germline, CDR1 is MNHNS and CDR2 is SASEGT. The CDR3 is made up of 15 amino acids. As DNA, the CDR3 is TGTGCCAGCCAAGGGGCAGGGGGCGCTGGCGGGGAGCTGTTTTTT. As protein: CASQGAGGAGGELFF.

The chain combines TRBV28 with TRBJ1-2; 12 bases are a match to TRBD1. The germline CDR1 and CDR2 sequences are MDHEN and SYDVKM. There are 14 residues in the CDR3. With V trimmed by 10 bases and J by 4 bases, 7 bases remained unmatched. DNA of the CDR3: TGTGCCACCGGGGGACAGGGGGCAGTCTATGGCTACACCTTC. Amino acid sequence: CATGGQGAVYGYTF.

A remark on this clone: A read error may produce the germline difference seen at one junction end. This sample also contains other DNA sequences that code for the same CDR3. The chain couples TRBV6-1 to TRBJ1-2; possible D gene TRBD1, 5 bases. CDR1 MNHNS and CDR2 SASEGT come from the germline V gene. CDR3 size: 15 residues. This CDR3 is CASSEGSGGNYGYTF. CDR3 nucleotides: TGTGCCAGCAGTGAAGGGTCCGGGGGAAACTACGGCTACACCTTC.

The rearrangement links TRBV2 to TRBJ2-7; the match to TRBD2 covers 7 bases. The CDR3 extends over 15 amino acids. The V gene end was trimmed by 5 bases and the J gene end by 2 bases; junction bases not matched to a gene: 9. CDR1 and CDR2 from the germline V gene are SNHLY and FYNNEI. In nucleotides, the CDR3 is TGTGCCAGCAGTCCCCCACTAGCGCTTACCTACGAGCAGTACTTC. Protein sequence: CASSPPLALTYEQYF.

The J gene is TRBJ1-1, the V gene TRBV7-2, with D possibly matching TRBD1 (5 bases). The germline CDR1 and CDR2 sequences are SGHTA and FQGNSA. Trimming shortened V by 2 bases and J by 0 bases, and 7 bases separated the two germline ends. There are 14 residues in the CDR3. This CDR3 reads CASSLQGLNTEAFF. In DNA form, the CDR3 reads TGTGCCAGCAGCTTACAGGGTCTGAACACTGAAGCTTTCTTT.

The chain has TRBV7-6 and TRBJ1-1; D possibly corresponds to TRBD1 (6 bases). Trimming pared 4 bases from V and 2 bases from J, leaving 8 bases between. The germline gives CDR1 SGHVS, CDR2 FNYEAQ. The CDR3 is 13 amino acids. CDR3: CASSSGTNTEAFF. The CDR3, as DNA: TGTGCCAGCAGCTCCGGGACAAACACTGAAGCTTTCTTT.

This clone was observed a handful of times. The rearrangement uses TRBV19 and TRBJ2-1; 7 bases are shared with TRBD2. From germline, CDR1 is LNHDA and CDR2 SQIVND (reference sequence). The CDR3 totals 14 residues. With 4 bases clipped from V and 4 bases from J, the junction kept 4 bases outside the gene matches. In DNA, the CDR3 is TGTGCCAGTAGTAGGGGGGGAGATTACAATGAGCAGTTCTTC. Protein: CASSRGGDYNEQFF.

The chain recombines TRBV19 with TRBJ1-5; D remains unclear. Germline V gives CDR1 LNHDA, CDR2 SQIVND (reference sequence). V was pared by 3 bases and J by 2 bases, with 14 bases between. The length of the CDR3 is 16 residues. The DNA of the CDR3 is TGTGCCAGTAGTATTGACGGCTGGGGAGGCAATCAGCCCCAGCATTTT. Protein product: CASSIDGWGGNQPQHF. Combining the CDR3 with reference TRBV19 and TRBJ1-5 gives the whole variable domain DGGITQSPKYLFRKEGQNVTLSCEQNLNHDAMYWYRQDPGQGLRLIYYSQIVNDFQKGDIAEGYSVSREKKESFPLTVTSAQKNPTAFYLCASSIDGWGGNQPQHFGDGTRLSIL.

This chain links TRBV7-3 with TRBJ2-1, with D maybe TRBD2 (6 bases). The V gene's germline CDR1 is SGHTA and CDR2 FQGTGA. The germline V and J ends were trimmed by 5 bases and 6 bases, with 11 bases remaining between them. The CDR3 loop spans 13 amino acids. CDR3: CASSAGPLNEQFF. The CDR3 coding sequence is TGTGCCAGCAGCGCGGGACCACTCAATGAGCAGTTCTTC. The full variable domain, with the rest looked up from reference TRBV7-3 and TRBJ2-1, is GAGVSQTPSNKVTEKGKYVELRCDPISGHTALYWYRQSLGQGPEFLIYFQGTGAADDSGLPNDRFFAVRPEGSVSTLKIQRTERGDSAVYLCASSAGPLNEQFFGPGTRLTVL.

This clone was counted only a few times. V usage is TRBV7-9 and J usage is TRBJ2-7; D is undetermined. V gave up 3 bases and J gave up 3 bases, with 3 bases separating them. In germline, CDR1 is SEHNR, CDR2 FQNEAQ (reference sequence). The CDR3 sequence is 11 residues long. The CDR3, as DNA: TGTGCCAGCAGCTTCAGCTACGAGCAGTACTTC. Translated: CASSFSYEQYF.

This clone was detected only once. The chain combines TRBV7-2 with TRBJ2-3, with D possibly TRBD2 on 7 matching bases. The V gene lost 6 bases and the J gene lost 1 base, with 11 bases spanning the gap. The CDR3 has 14 amino acids. The germline V gene has CDR1 SGHTA and CDR2 FQGNSA. DNA for the CDR3: TGTGCCAGCAGGAGAGGGGGGGGCACAGATACGCAGTATTTT. This gives the protein CASRRGGGTDTQYF.

This chain connects TRBV5-8 to TRBJ2-3; TRBD1 might be the D (6 bases). The CDR3 consists of 14 residues. Germline V gene lookup returns CDR1 SGHTS and CDR2 YDEGEE. V was clipped by 5 bases and J by 0 bases, with 10 bases between them. Written as DNA, the CDR3 is TGTGCCAGCAGGCGACAGGATAGCACAGATACGCAGTATTTT. Protein sequence: CASRRQDSTDTQYF.

The chain uses TRBV28 and TRBJ2-7; 8 bases map to TRBD2. Germline V gene lookup returns CDR1 MDHEN and CDR2 SYDVKM. V lost 6 bases and J lost 1; bases outside the gene matches: 8. The CDR3 covers 15 residues. CDR3 bases: TGTGCCAGCAGCCCTCCGGTAGCGGGGTCCTACGAGCAGTACTTC. Its protein product is CASSPPVAGSYEQYF.

This clone was counted a few times. The V call is TRBV6-5, the J call TRBJ2-1; 10 positions match TRBD1. The V and J ends lost 2 bases and 4 bases, in that order; junction bases with no gene match: 5. In germline, CDR1 is MNHEY, CDR2 SVGAGI. The CDR3 contains 16 residues. CDR3 sequence reads: CASSYQPGQGYNEQFF. The CDR3 DNA is TGTGCCAGCAGTTACCAACCGGGACAGGGGTACAATGAGCAGTTCTTC.

The gene calls are TRBV5-1 and TRBJ2-7; 12 nucleotides match TRBD2. CDR3 length: 17 amino acids. J gave up 4 bases and V 4 bases, and 12 bases lay outside the gene matches. Germline values: CDR1 SGHRS, CDR2 YFSETQ. The CDR3 DNA reads as TGCGCCAGCAGCAACGGCGGGCTAGCGGGGGGGCGGTACGAGCAGTACTTC. Encoded protein: CASSNGGLAGGRYEQYF. Full variable domain (remainder filled in from reference TRBV5-1 and TRBJ2-7): KAGVTQTPRYLIKTRGQQVTLSCSPISGHRSVSWYQQTPGQGLQFLFEYFSETQRNKGNFPGRFSGRQFSNSRSEMNVSTLELGDSALYLCASSNGGLAGGRYEQYFGPGTRLTVT.